Below are 31 T cell receptor beta chains sequenced from a single sample in a study of T cell repertoires in cytomegalovirus infection. TCRdb analysed the reads with MiXCR anew, one entry per CDR3 protein. The sample records a few hundred thousand distinct CDR3 sequences, approximately 40% being singletons. No cognate antigen is known for these TCRs. The sample here was cultured PBMCs, taken from culture after CMV antigen stimulation. The receptors originated from a human donor in good health (CMV status not recorded). Some clones in this sample may be carry-over from other donors' samples.

Concerning this clonotype itself: The junction departs from germline at one end; a sequencing error may be responsible. The chain combines TRBV7-9 with TRBJ2-5; weak D call: TRBD1 (5 bases). The CDR3 totals 13 residues. CDR1 and CDR2 from the germline V gene are SEHNR and FQNEAQ (reference sequence). CDR3 sequence: CASSSDIQGTQYF. The CDR3 coding sequence is TGTGCCAGCAGTTCGGACATTCAAGGGACCCAGTACTTC. Based on the CDR3 plus reference TRBV7-9 and TRBJ2-5, the full variable domain is DTGVSQNPRHKITKRGQNVTFRCDPISEHNRLYWYRQTLGQGPEFLTYFQNEAQLEKSRLLSDRFSAERPKGSFSTLEIQRTEQGDSAMYLCASSSDIQGTQYFGPGTRLLVL.

The chain is built from TRBV7-6 and TRBJ1-1; D perhaps matches TRBD1 (6 bases). The CDR3 sequence is 14 residues long. Germline V lookup: CDR1 SGHVS, CDR2 FNYEAQ. Trimming removed 5 bases from V and 4 bases from J, with 14 bases in between. CDR3 coding DNA: TGTGCCAGCAGCCCAGGGGACGGGGGCACTGAAGCTTTCTTT. Residues: CASSPGDGGTEAFF.

Details on this clonotype: At one of its ends the junction is not consistent with the germline gene, which may arise from a read error. The chain employs TRBV7-2 and TRBJ2-1, with a tentative D call TRBD1 (6 bases). From germline, CDR1 is SGHTA and CDR2 FQGNSA. This CDR3 region has 12 residues. The CDR3 DNA follows: TGTGCCAGCAGCCTAGGGGGTCCCCGCCCGCTCTTC. It is translated as CASSLGGPRPLF.

This clonotype has just a few counts. V gene TRBV20-1 combines with J gene TRBJ2-3, with TRBD2 identical over 9 bases. The trim removed 3 bases at V and 5 bases at J, leaving 15 bases unmatched. The CDR3 consists of 17 residues. Germline V gene data show CDR1 as DFQATT and CDR2 as SNEGSKA (reference sequence). In DNA form, the CDR3 reads TGCAGTGCTAGGGATCCGTTGGGCGGGGGGGCCGGAGATACGCAGTATTTT. This sequence encodes CSARDPLGGGAGDTQYF.

This rearrangement joins TRBV4-3 to TRBJ2-1, with D perhaps being TRBD1 or TRBD2 (5 bases each). The germline V gene encodes CDR1 LGHNA and CDR2 YSLEER. V lost 0 bases and J lost 0, with 12 bases in between. The CDR3 loop spans 17 amino acids. The CDR3 DNA follows: TGCGCCAGCAGCCAAGAGAGGGACGGAAGCTCCTACAATGAGCAGTTCTTC. This codes for CASSQERDGSSYNEQFF.

Only a few counts were recorded for this clonotype. The chain recombines TRBV20-1 with TRBJ2-5; 8 bases match TRBD1. Germline CDR1 is DFQATT and CDR2 is SNEGSKA (reference sequence). Trimming cost V 6 bases and J 2 bases; bases outside gene matches: 8. The CDR3 totals 14 residues. CDR3 in amino acids: CSADRDRRQETQYF. In DNA, the CDR3 is TGCAGTGCGGACCGGGACAGGAGACAAGAGACCCAGTACTTC.

This chain uses TRBV7-2 with TRBJ2-7; D call uncertain. This CDR3 region has 14 residues. From germline, CDR1 is SGHTA and CDR2 FQGNSA. V gave up 5 bases and J gave up 5 bases, with 16 bases separating them. CDR3 DNA sequence: TGTGCCAGCAGCCCGGAAAGGGTAACCAACGAGCAGTACTTC. Its protein is CASSPERVTNEQYF. The whole variable domain, filled in from reference TRBV7-2 and TRBJ2-7, reads GAGVSQSPSNKVTEKGKDVELRCDPISGHTALYWYRQSLGQGLEFLIYFQGNSAPDKSGLPSDRFSAERTGGSVSTLTIQRTQQEDSAVYLCASSPERVTNEQYFGPGTRLTVT.

This clonotype was picked up many times. The chain combines TRBV7-2 with TRBJ1-2; 10 bases are shared with TRBD1. CDR3 size: 15 residues. V was pared by 5 bases and J by 10 bases, with 13 bases of the junction left unmatched. Germline V CDR1 and CDR2: SGHTA, FQGNSA. The CDR3: CASSRLSGTGADYTF. The CDR3 DNA sequence: TGTGCCAGCAGCCGTCTTTCCGGGACAGGGGCTGACTACACCTTC.

The chain combines TRBV11-2 with TRBJ1-2; no definite D call. V gave up 5 bases and J gave up 8 bases, with 12 bases separating them. The CDR3 extends over 12 amino acids. Looked up from germline, CDR1 is SGHAT and CDR2 is FQNNGV. DNA of the CDR3: TGTGCCAGCAGCCATGAAGAGGTCGGCTACACCTTC. Translating gives CASSHEEVGYTF.

The chain uses TRBV7-2 and TRBJ2-1; D remains ambiguous. In germline, CDR1 is SGHTA, CDR2 FQGNSA. V lost 1 base to trimming and J lost 12 bases, with 7 bases between them. The CDR3 extends over 11 amino acids. The CDR3 DNA reads TGTGCCAGCAGCTTAGTGTACGCGCAGTTCTTC. This sequence encodes CASSLVYAQFF.

The chain links TRBV7-9 to TRBJ2-7, with a tentative D call TRBD2 (6 bases). The germline V and J ends were trimmed by 4 bases and 6 bases, with 19 bases remaining between them. This CDR3 is 15 amino acids long. Germline values: CDR1 SEHNR, CDR2 FQNEAQ (reference sequence). CDR3 bases: TGTGCCAGCAGCTCGGGAGAGGGTTGGACCCGCGAGCAGTACTTC. Residues: CASSSGEGWTREQYF.

This clonotype was observed a few times. The CDR3 here is CACSREGYEQYF. The CDR3 coding sequence is TGTGCCTGCTCCAGGGAGGGCTACGAGCAGTACTTC. The J gene is TRBJ2-7, the V gene TRBV6-5; 7 nucleotides agree with TRBD2. This CDR3 spans 12 amino acids. Trimming cost V 11 bases and J 3 bases; bases outside gene matches: 7. The V gene's germline CDR1 is MNHEY and CDR2 SVGAGI.

This clonotype turned up a few times. V usage is TRBV7-2 and J usage is TRBJ2-3, with no clear D. CDR3 length equals 14 residues. Germline V lookup: CDR1 SGHTA, CDR2 FQGNSA. V lost 2 bases, J lost 4 bases, and 10 bases lay in between. CDR3 protein: CASSLSGPADTQYF. The CDR3 region has the DNA TGTGCCAGCAGCTTAAGTGGGCCGGCAGATACGCAGTATTTT.

A few counts support this clonotype. The V gene is TRBV7-9, the J gene TRBJ2-7, with D unresolved. The CDR3 is made up of 13 amino acids. The V and J ends lost 4 bases and 3 bases respectively, with 10 bases between them. Per germline, CDR1 SEHNR and CDR2 FQNEAQ (reference sequence). The CDR3 reads CASSSPPDYEQYF. In DNA, the CDR3 is TGTGCCAGCAGCTCACCCCCAGACTACGAGCAGTACTTC.

J is TRBJ1-1 and V is TRBV19; 7 positions agree with TRBD1. Germline V gene sequence: CDR1 LNHDA, CDR2 SQIVND (reference sequence). Germline trimming cut 8 bases from V and 0 bases from J; bases unmatched to any gene: 9. This CDR3 spans 15 amino acids. The CDR3 spells CASSGTDFLNTEAFF. CDR3 DNA sequence: TGTGCCAGTTCCGGGACAGATTTCCTGAACACTGAAGCTTTCTTT. The full variable domain, completed using reference TRBV19 and TRBJ1-1, is DGGITQSPKYLFRKEGQNVTLSCEQNLNHDAMYWYRQDPGQGLRLIYYSQIVNDFQKGDIAEGYSVSREKKESFPLTVTSAQKNPTAFYLCASSGTDFLNTEAFFGQGTRLTVV.

The gene calls are TRBV6-5 and TRBJ2-7; D is ambiguous. Germline V CDR1 and CDR2: MNHEY, SVGAGI. This CDR3 is built from 11 residues. V dropped 6 bases and J dropped 3 bases, with 6 bases sitting between them. The CDR3 region has the DNA TGTGCCAGCAGCAGGTACTACGAGCAGTACTTC. As protein: CASSRYYEQYF.

This clonotype has only a few counts. The chain couples TRBV7-2 to TRBJ2-2, with D possibly matching TRBD2 (5 bases). V lost 6 bases, J lost 1 base, and 12 bases lay in between. CDR3 length: 15 amino acids. Germline CDR1 and CDR2: SGHTA and FQGNSA. The CDR3 region has the DNA TGTGCCAGCAGTCCTGGAGGACTGAACACCGGGGAGCTGTTTTTT. Translation gives CASSPGGLNTGELFF.

V gene TRBV11-3 combines with J gene TRBJ2-5; D is unclear. CDR3 length equals 13 residues. Trimming removed 4 bases at V and 4 bases at J, with 10 bases between. Germline V gene sequence: CDR1 SGHNT, CDR2 YENEEA. DNA for the CDR3: TGTGCCAGCAGCTCAGCCCGAGGAGAGACCCAGTACTTC. It is translated as CASSSARGETQYF.

This chain joins TRBV4-3 and TRBJ2-2; D possibly uses TRBD1 or TRBD2 (6 bases each). Germline V CDR1 and CDR2: LGHNA, YSLEER. The CDR3 sequence is 15 residues long. The V end was cut by 4 bases, the J end by 4 bases, with 13 bases between. The DNA for the CDR3 is TGCGCCAGCAGCCGAGGGGGGCGTTTCACCGGGGAGCTGTTTTTT. It codes for CASSRGGRFTGELFF.

The chain recombines TRBV7-8 with TRBJ1-2; D may be TRBD1 (5 bases). Trimming pared 3 bases from V and 0 bases from J, leaving 23 bases between. Germline values: CDR1 SGHVS, CDR2 FQNEAQ. This CDR3 has 19 residues. DNA for the CDR3: TGTGCCAGCAGCTTGGAACTGGTGGACAACTACGTCGCTAACTATGGCTACACCTTC. Its protein is CASSLELVDNYVANYGYTF.

Comments on this clonotype: At one boundary the junction diverges from the germline segment, which might be a read error. J is TRBJ2-3 and V is TRBV7-2, with 11 bases aligning to TRBD2. The CDR3 has 15 residues. Germline loops: CDR1 SGHTA, CDR2 FQGNSA. The CDR3 loop reads CASKLRGLAENTQFF. The DNA for the CDR3 is TGTGCCAGCAAGCTGCGGGGACTAGCGGAGAATACGCAGTTTTTT.

CDR3 residues: CASSFLGAEGNEQFF. In DNA, the CDR3 is TGTGCCAGCAGCTTTTTGGGGGCCGAAGGCAATGAGCAGTTCTTC. This rearrangement joins TRBV7-6 to TRBJ2-1, with a possible D match to TRBD1 (6 bases). Germline loops: CDR1 SGHVS, CDR2 FNYEAQ. This CDR3 has 15 residues. V shed 3 bases and J shed 6 bases, with 15 bases lying between them.

This clonotype was detected many times. The rearrangement links TRBV7-2 to TRBJ2-7; tentative D call: TRBD1 (5 bases). This CDR3 region has 13 residues. Germline values: CDR1 SGHTA, CDR2 FQGNSA. V lost 6 bases and J lost 7, with 16 bases in between. CDR3 region: CASSRQRGWEQYF. CDR3 nucleotide sequence: TGTGCCAGCAGTCGACAGAGAGGCTGGGAGCAGTACTTC.

This clonotype was detected ten times or more. V usage is TRBV7-2 and J usage is TRBJ2-3, with D perhaps matching TRBD1 (5 bases). Between the trimmed V and J ends, which lost 2 bases and 4 bases, there was a span of 13 bases. Germline assignment: CDR1 SGHTA and CDR2 FQGNSA. This CDR3 is built from 15 residues. The CDR3 nucleotides are TGTGCCAGCAGCTTATTGGCAGGGTGGGCAGATACGCAGTATTTT. As protein: CASSLLAGWADTQYF. The full variable domain, rest sourced from reference TRBV7-2 and TRBJ2-3, is GAGVSQSPSNKVTEKGKDVELRCDPISGHTALYWYRQSLGQGLEFLIYFQGNSAPDKSGLPSDRFSAERTGGSVSTLTIQRTQQEDSAVYLCASSLLAGWADTQYFGPGTRLTVL.

This chain connects TRBV5-4 to TRBJ2-7; perhaps TRBD2 as D (7 bases). Germline CDR1 and CDR2: SGHNT and YYREEE (reference sequence). V gave up 4 bases and J gave up 3 bases, with 17 bases separating them. This CDR3 spans 15 amino acids. In DNA, the CDR3 is TGTGCCAGCAGCGGGGGGAAGGGGGGGGGCTACGAGCAGTACTTC. Protein: CASSGGKGGGYEQYF.

The chain uses TRBV7-2 and TRBJ2-1; D unresolved. This CDR3 region has 14 residues. The germline V gene encodes CDR1 SGHTA and CDR2 FQGNSA. V lost 5 bases and J 6 bases, leaving 14 bases between the germline ends. CDR3 sequence reads: CASSPDRPSNEQFF. CDR3 DNA sequence: TGTGCCAGCAGCCCAGACCGGCCGAGCAATGAGCAGTTCTTC.

CDR3 nucleotide sequence: TGCAGTGCAGCACCGGGACTAGCGGGAGGCCGGAGCACAGATACGCAGTATTTT. Encoded protein: CSAAPGLAGGRSTDTQYF. The chain joins TRBV20-1 to TRBJ2-3, with 15 bases aligning to TRBD2. CDR1 DFQATT and CDR2 SNEGSKA come from the germline V gene (reference sequence). This CDR3 comprises 18 residues. V trimming: 6 bases; J trimming: 0 bases; junction bases outside the gene matches: 10.

This clonotype was counted between two and nine times. The chain has TRBV7-6 and TRBJ2-1; no reliable D call. V lost 5 bases and J 5 bases, leaving 10 bases between the germline ends. CDR3 size: 13 residues. The germline V gene encodes CDR1 SGHVS and CDR2 FNYEAQ. DNA for the CDR3: TGTGCCAGCAGCCCTGGGATCGACAATGAGCAGTTCTTC. Protein sequence: CASSPGIDNEQFF.

This clonotype was counted a few times. This chain connects TRBV20-1 to TRBJ1-2; the match to TRBD1 covers 8 bases. V dropped 8 bases and J dropped 2; count of bases not matched to a gene: 10. The germline V gene encodes CDR1 DFQATT and CDR2 SNEGSKA (reference sequence). This CDR3 is built from 14 residues. The CDR3 nucleotides are TGCAGTCTTCAAAGCAGGGGGCTAAACTATGGCTACACCTTC. Translating it yields CSLQSRGLNYGYTF.

This clonotype occurred a few times. The chain recombines TRBV10-3 with TRBJ2-2, with TRBD1 identical over 9 bases. Per the germline V gene, CDR1 is ENHRY and CDR2 is SYGVKD. V lost 6 bases and J lost 5; bases outside the gene matches: 4. This CDR3 is 14 amino acids long. As DNA, the CDR3 is TGTGCCATCAGGGGACAGGGAGGAACCGGGGAGCTGTTTTTT. Protein: CAIRGQGGTGELFF.

This chain joins TRBV5-4 and TRBJ1-1; tentatively, D is TRBD1 (5 bases). CDR1 SGHNT and CDR2 YYREEE come from the germline V gene (reference sequence). The CDR3 loop spans 15 amino acids. Trimming shortened V by 3 bases and J by 6 bases, and 18 bases separated the two germline ends. The DNA for the CDR3 is TGTGCCAGCAGCTCGCCGGGGGGGTGGGAAGCTGAAGCTTTCTTT. As protein: CASSSPGGWEAEAFF.